A single sample is the source of the 22 T cell receptor beta chains below, sequenced in a study of CD8 T cells in ankylosing spondylitis. Findings of the study overall: Among TCR beta sequences, a motif of several highly homologous variants appeared characteristic of ankylosing spondylitis blood.

Via MiXCR, TCRdb re-called the 5' RACE reads, giving one row per CDR3 protein. The table records 700,000 or so distinct CDR3 sequences, 15% to 20% of them present only once. No antigen has been identified for these receptors. Sample: blood, either unsorted or a sorted T cell fraction (not recorded which). Receptors were obtained from a male donor with ankylosing spondylitis.

The chain carries TRBV12-3 or TRBV12-4 and TRBJ2-5; D remains ambiguous. V was pared by 3 bases and J by 2 bases, with 7 bases between. This CDR3 is 13 amino acids long. This CDR3 is CASSLEQQETQYF. Here the CDR3 DNA reads TGTGCCAGCAGTTTGGAACAGCAAGAGACCCAGTACTTC.

This clonotype was seen more than once but under ten times. The chain couples TRBV6-1 to TRBJ1-5; 8 nucleotides line up with TRBD1. The CDR3 covers 15 residues. Germline trimming cut 5 bases from V and 3 bases from J; bases unmatched to any gene: 6. Germline V lookup: CDR1 MNHNS, CDR2 SASEGT. The CDR3 here is CASSRTGFNNQPQHF. The CDR3 DNA reads TGTGCCAGCAGTCGGACAGGGTTTAACAATCAGCCCCAGCATTTT.

In its sample, this clonotype was seen a few times. The chain is built from TRBV12-3 or TRBV12-4 and TRBJ2-7; 11 bases map to TRBD1. This CDR3 region has 16 residues. J gave up 1 base and V 3 bases, and 5 bases lay outside the gene matches. For the CDR3, the DNA is TGTGCCAGCAGTTTCTTCGGGACAGGGGGTTCCTACGAGCAGTACTTC. Residues: CASSFFGTGGSYEQYF.

Only a few counts were recorded for this clonotype. The rearrangement uses TRBV11-2 and TRBJ2-5, with 7 bases matching TRBD2. Germline trimming cut 5 bases from V and 4 bases from J; bases unmatched to any gene: 4. This CDR3 region has 13 residues. CDR1 is SGHAT and CDR2 is FQNNGV in the germline V gene. The CDR3 region is CASSPGLVETQYF. In nucleotides, the CDR3 is TGTGCCAGCAGCCCAGGACTAGTAGAGACCCAGTACTTC. The variable domain in full, with the rest retrieved from reference TRBV11-2 and TRBJ2-5, is EAGVAQSPRYKIIEKRQSVAFWCNPISGHATLYWYQQILGQGPKLLIQFQNNGVVDDSQLPKDRFSAERLKGVDSTLKIQPAKLEDSAVYLCASSPGLVETQYFGPGTRLLVL.

This clonotype was counted only a few times. V is TRBV12-3 or TRBV12-4 and J is TRBJ2-6; D remains unclear. The CDR3 length is 19 residues. Trimming removed 0 bases at V and 0 bases at J, with 15 bases between. The CDR3: CASSLAAFGRNSGANVLTF. The DNA for the CDR3 is TGTGCCAGCAGTTTAGCGGCCTTCGGACGGAACTCTGGGGCCAACGTCCTGACTTTC.

This clonotype was observed a handful of times. The chain uses TRBV7-3 and TRBJ2-3, with TRBD1 matching 11 bases. This CDR3 comprises 13 residues. V trimming: 6 bases; J trimming: 5 bases; junction bases outside the gene matches: 1. Germline V gene data show CDR1 as SGHTA and CDR2 as FQGTGA. The CDR3 loop reads CASRGQGVDTQYF. CDR3 nucleotides: TGTGCCAGCAGGGGACAGGGGGTAGATACGCAGTATTTT.

The rearrangement joins TRBV20-1 to TRBJ2-5, with 10 bases aligning to TRBD2. Unmatched junction bases numbered 9, after V lost 0 bases and J lost 5 bases. This CDR3 has 16 residues. From germline, CDR1 is DFQATT and CDR2 SNEGSKA (reference sequence). DNA of the CDR3: TGCAGTGCTAGAGATATGGCTAGCGGGAGTTATGAGACCCAGTACTTC. This sequence encodes CSARDMASGSYETQYF.

The chain carries TRBV11-1 and TRBJ2-1; 9 bases match TRBD1. Unmatched junction bases numbered 10, after V lost 4 bases and J lost 0 bases. The CDR3 extends over 18 amino acids. In germline, CDR1 is SGHAT, CDR2 FQDESV (reference sequence). The CDR3 nucleotides are TGTGCCAGCAGCTCCCCCTGGACAGGGGACAACTCCTACAATGAGCAGTTCTTC. Translated, it gives CASSSPWTGDNSYNEQFF.

This chain connects TRBV7-6 to TRBJ2-7; possible D gene TRBD2, 6 bases. The CDR3 has 16 amino acids. The V and J ends lost 5 bases and 2 bases respectively, with 19 bases between them. Germline CDR1 SGHVS, CDR2 FNYEAQ. CDR3 DNA: TGTGCCAGCAGCCCTAAACCAAGCGGGTTACCCTACGAGCAGTACTTC. It translates to CASSPKPSGLPYEQYF.

The rearrangement uses TRBV12-3 or TRBV12-4 and TRBJ1-2; TRBD1 matches at 11 bases. Losses at the gene ends were 5 bases for V and 3 bases for J; bases not matched to a gene: 5. CDR3 size: 15 residues. The CDR3 here is CASSRTGQGDYGYTF. CDR3 bases: TGTGCCAGCAGTCGGACGGGACAGGGGGACTATGGCTACACCTTC.

This clonotype came up a few times. The gene calls are TRBV10-3 and TRBJ1-2; no firm D call. The CDR3 has 16 residues. CDR1 is ENHRY and CDR2 is SYGVKD in the germline V gene. Trimming left V 0 bases short and J 4 bases short, with 15 bases between. The CDR3 here is CAISESLEGAAYGYTF. The CDR3 DNA is TGTGCCATCAGTGAGTCGTTAGAGGGTGCCGCCTATGGCTACACCTTC.

This clonotype was seen more than once but under ten times. This sequence joins TRBV20-1 and TRBJ1-5, with D unresolved. Trimming stripped 5 bases from V and 4 bases from J, with 9 bases between. The CDR3 is 12 amino acids. Germline V gives CDR1 DFQATT, CDR2 SNEGSKA (reference sequence). The CDR3 loop is CSAGPWNQPQHF. CDR3 nucleotide sequence: TGCAGTGCTGGACCTTGGAATCAGCCCCAGCATTTT.

The chain couples TRBV6-1 to TRBJ2-2; 9 nucleotides line up with TRBD1. This CDR3 region has 14 residues. Trimming removed 11 bases from V and 1 base from J; junction bases left unmatched: 5. In germline, CDR1 is MNHNS, CDR2 SASEGT. CDR3 in amino acids: CAGGQGVNTGELFF. Here the CDR3 DNA reads TGTGCCGGGGGACAGGGCGTGAACACCGGGGAGCTGTTTTTT.

For the CDR3, the DNA is TGCAGTGCTGCGCGGGAACAAGAGACCCAGTACTTC. Translation gives CSAAREQETQYF. J is TRBJ2-5 and V is TRBV20-1; D may be TRBD2 (6 bases). V was trimmed by 5 bases and J by 2 bases, leaving 9 bases between them. CDR1 DFQATT and CDR2 SNEGSKA come from the germline V gene (reference sequence). This CDR3 region has 12 residues.

This clonotype has only a few counts. This chain joins TRBV6-1 and TRBJ2-1; 14 nucleotides align to TRBD2. Germline CDR1 reads MNHNS; CDR2 reads SASEGT. With V trimmed by 5 bases and J by 6 bases, 3 bases remained unmatched. The CDR3 spans 15 residues. CDR3 region: CASSPTSGRANEQFF. CDR3 bases: TGTGCCAGCAGTCCGACTAGCGGGAGGGCCAATGAGCAGTTCTTC.

The chain is built from TRBV20-1 and TRBJ1-4, with 7 bases matching TRBD1. The germline gives CDR1 DFQATT, CDR2 SNEGSKA (reference sequence). Trimming took 5 bases from V and 5 from J; bases not matched to a gene: 8. This CDR3 has 14 amino acids. CDR3 sequence reads: CSASPRDSNEKLFF. The CDR3 nucleotides are TGCAGTGCTTCTCCCCGGGACAGCAATGAAAAACTGTTTTTT.

The rearrangement joins TRBV7-9 to TRBJ2-7, with TRBD1 identical over 7 bases. V trimming: 4 bases; J trimming: 5 bases; junction bases outside the gene matches: 8. The germline V gene has CDR1 SEHNR and CDR2 FQNEAQ (reference sequence). The CDR3 is 14 residues long. This chain's CDR3 is CASSSQGVLNEQYF. The CDR3 bases are TGTGCCAGCAGCTCGCAGGGGGTTTTGAACGAGCAGTACTTC. Full variable domain (outside the CDR3, taken from reference TRBV7-9 and TRBJ2-7): DTGVSQNPRHKITKRGQNVTFRCDPISEHNRLYWYRQTLGQGPEFLTYFQNEAQLEKSRLLSDRFSAERPKGSFSTLEIQRTEQGDSAMYLCASSSQGVLNEQYFGPGTRLTVT.

The chain uses TRBV7-9 and TRBJ1-2; D not resolved. This CDR3 has 14 amino acids. Trimming cost V 2 bases and J 7 bases, with 14 bases left between them. Germline V gene lookup returns CDR1 SEHNR and CDR2 FQNEAQ (reference sequence). The CDR3 DNA follows: TGTGCCAGCAGCTTATCGGCCGAAAATGGTGGCTACACCTTC. Translation: CASSLSAENGGYTF.

This clonotype was seen only a few times. The genes are TRBV6-2 or TRBV6-3 and TRBJ2-1; 8 positions match TRBD2. The V and J ends lost 2 bases and 8 bases, in that order; junction bases with no gene match: 5. This CDR3 has 14 amino acids. Germline CDR1 and CDR2: MNHEY and SVGEGT. Here the CDR3 DNA reads TGTGCCAGCAGTTACGAGCGGGAGACGGATGAGCAGTTCTTC. Residues: CASSYERETDEQFF.

Only a few counts were recorded for this clonotype. The chain is built from TRBV7-9 and TRBJ2-1, with 7 positions matching TRBD1. Trimming at V came to 1 base and at J to 5 bases, leaving 5 bases not matched to a gene. Germline assignment: CDR1 SEHNR and CDR2 FQNEAQ (reference sequence). This CDR3 contains 15 residues. This chain's CDR3 is CASSLVGTDNNEQFF. CDR3 bases: TGTGCCAGCAGCTTAGTAGGGACAGATAACAATGAGCAGTTCTTC.

The sample holds a few counts of this clonotype. The chain links TRBV5-1 to TRBJ2-3, with TRBD2 matching over 7 bases. Germline CDR1 is SGHRS and CDR2 is YFSETQ. The CDR3 contains 18 residues. The J segment lost 2 bases and the V segment lost 0 bases, leaving 12 bases of the junction unmatched. The CDR3 region is CASSLEGQRGPITDTQYF. The CDR3 DNA is TGCGCCAGCAGCTTGGAGGGGCAGCGGGGACCCATCACAGATACGCAGTATTTT.

This clonotype appeared a few times. The CDR3 DNA reads as TGTGCCATCAGTGAGTCGGTGTCCGTTCAGTACTTC. Protein product: CAISESVSVQYF. This chain uses TRBV10-3 with TRBJ2-4; D is unclear. The V end was cut by 0 bases, the J end by 11 bases, with 8 bases between. Germline CDR1 and CDR2: ENHRY and SYGVKD. This CDR3 region has 12 residues.